The 20 T cell receptor beta chains below all came from one sample that was sequenced in a study of Tregs in tolerant kidney transplant recipients (dated by TCRdb to the late 2010s). Receptor libraries were prepared by the immunoSEQ multiplex PCR assay. Imported from immuneACCESS, the table was reduced by TCRdb to in-frame sequences with V and J called. These copies leave out some clones; in studies compared against another copy, an unresolved V gene accounts for under half, and the cause of the remainder is not known. The sample's records list about 23,000 clones. The ten top clones hold 4.1% of the sample. According to the study, the label for this sample's time point signals: 6 months after combined kidney and bone marrow transplant. Related donors were used in the transplants with nonmyeloablative bone marrow transplantation, and mixed chimerism was transient in the human trials. This sample comprised CD4+ T cells from blood (PBMCs), obtained 6 months after the transplant. These receptors came from a human patient who received a combined kidney and bone marrow transplant. After a transplant, the donor of the graft may account for some T cells.

The CDR3 loop is CASSPDRGREQYF. CDR3 DNA, as far as it was read: TGTGCCAGCTCACCAGACAGGGGGCGCGAG. This rearrangement joins TRBV18 to TRBJ2-7, with 10 bases lining up with TRBD1. With the read ending 3 residues before the CDR3 end, the germline J gene is used to fill in that end. From germline, CDR1 is KGHSH and CDR2 LQKENI. This CDR3 is built from 13 residues. With V trimmed by 2 bases and J by 6 bases, 1 base remained unmatched. The full variable domain, completed using reference TRBV18 and TRBJ2-7, is NAGVMQNPRHLVRRRGQEARLRCSPMKGHSHVYWYRQLPEEGLKFMVYLQKENIIDESGMPKERFSAEFPKEGPSILRIQQVVRGDSAAYFCASSPDRGREQYFGPGTRLTVT.

With respect to this clone: The read comes to an end 3 residues before the CDR3 does, leaving the germline J gene to fill in the end. The J gene is TRBJ2-2, the V gene TRBV5-1; D is unresolved. Germline CDR1 reads SGHRS; CDR2 reads YFSETQ. V lost 0 bases and J lost 5, with 8 bases in between. CDR3 length: 14 residues. The CDR3 protein is CASSLETPTGELFF. The part of the CDR3 DNA that was read is TGCGCCAGCAGCTTGGAGACTCCTACCGGGGAG.

As regards this clone: The DNA ends 3 residues before the CDR3 does, and the rest of the CDR3 is filled in from the germline J gene. This chain joins TRBV13 and TRBJ2-2, with D perhaps matching TRBD1 (5 bases). The germline V and J ends were trimmed by 6 bases and 6 bases, with 11 bases remaining between them. Germline CDR1 and CDR2: PRHDT and FYEKMQ (reference sequence). The CDR3 runs to 13 residues. CDR3 DNA (partial): TGTGCCAGCAGATTGACAGTCCCCGGGGAG. Translated, it gives CASRLTVPGE. The whole CDR3 is CASRLTVPGELFF. The full variable domain, with the rest looked up from reference TRBV13 and TRBJ2-2, is AAGVIQSPRHLIKEKRETATLKCYPIPRHDTVYWYQQGPGQDPQFLISFYEKMQSDKGSIPDRFSAQQFSDYHSELNMSSLELGDSALYFCASRLTVPGELFFGEGSRLTVL.

A note on this clone: The CDR3 is cut off 3 residues early in the read; its end comes from the germline J gene. V gene TRBV20-1 combines with J gene TRBJ2-3; tentative D call: TRBD2 (6 bases). The germline V gene has CDR1 DFQATT and CDR2 SNEGSKA (reference sequence). The CDR3 spans 15 residues. Trimming took off 5 bases at V and 0 bases at J, with 15 bases between the two ends. This CDR3 is CSACSGGTSTDTQYF. The CDR3 DNA, read in part, is TGCAGTGCTTGTAGTGGGGGGACTAGCACAGATACG.

This chain's CDR3 is CASSSTTGTQPQHF. Partial CDR3 DNA: TGTGCCAGCAGCTCGACGACAGGGACTCAGCCC. The rearrangement links TRBV7-9 to TRBJ1-5, with 7 bases fitting TRBD1. The CDR3 end is not reached by the read, which stops 3 residues before it; the germline J gene fills it in. This CDR3 region has 14 residues. Germline assignment: CDR1 SEHNR and CDR2 FQNEAQ (reference sequence). J lost 6 bases, V lost 4 bases, and 6 bases had no gene match.

Points on this clone: The CDR3 is cut off 3 residues early in the read; its end comes from the germline J gene. The chain joins TRBV30 to TRBJ2-7; TRBD2 matches at 9 bases. The CDR3 has 15 amino acids. The germline CDR1 and CDR2 sequences are GTSNPN and SVGIG (reference sequence). The V and J ends lost 3 bases and 5 bases, in that order; junction bases with no gene match: 11. Incomplete CDR3 DNA: TGTGCCTGGAGGTTCCCTAGCGGGGAGGTCAACGAG. Translating it yields CAWRFPSGEVNE. The whole CDR3 is CAWRFPSGEVNEQYF.

Comment on this clone: The observed sequence ends 3 residues before the CDR3 terminus, with the missing tail filled in from the germline J gene. V is TRBV18 and J is TRBJ1-1, with a weak D call TRBD1 (6 bases). Germline CDR1 and CDR2: KGHSH and LQKENI. The ends were cut back, 1 base at V and 5 bases at J, with 14 bases in the middle. The CDR3 is 15 amino acids. The CDR3 bases that were read are TGTGCCAGCTCACCACTTGGGACACCAGAGACTGAA. It yields the protein CASSPLGTPETE. In full, the CDR3 is CASSPLGTPETEAFF.

In terms of frequency, this clone is medium-sized. CDR3 residues: CASSPNSRTLSSGNTIYF. The DNA read from the CDR3 is TGCGCCAGCAGCCCCAATTCGAGGACACTTAGCTCTGGAAACACC. The chain has TRBV5-1 and TRBJ1-3; D is perhaps TRBD1 (5 bases). The observed sequence ends 3 residues before the CDR3 terminus, with the missing tail filled in from the germline J gene. The CDR3 has 18 amino acids. The ends were cut back, 4 bases at V and 0 bases at J, with 20 bases in the middle. Germline CDR1 reads SGHRS; CDR2 reads YFSETQ. Together with reference TRBV5-1 and TRBJ1-3, the CDR3 gives the full variable domain: KAGVTQTPRYLIKTRGQQVTLSCSPISGHRSVSWYQQTPGQGLQFLFEYFSETQRNKGNFPGRFSGRQFSNSRSEMNVSTLELGDSALYLCASSPNSRTLSSGNTIYFGEGSWLTVV.

About this clone: The CDR3 end falls 3 residues outside the read, so it is completed with the germline J gene. The V and J genes are TRBV5-1 and TRBJ2-5, with 9 bases aligning to TRBD1. V was clipped by 1 base and J by 5 bases; unmatched bases: 12. Per the germline V gene, CDR1 is SGHRS and CDR2 is YFSETQ. The CDR3 consists of 17 residues. The part of the CDR3 DNA that was read is TGCGCCAGCAGCTTGACACCTGGTACAGGGGGCTTGGAGACC. Translating gives CASSLTPGTGGLET. The CDR3 as a whole reads CASSLTPGTGGLETQYF.

Of note for this clone: The observed sequence ends 3 residues before the CDR3 terminus, with the missing tail filled in from the germline J gene. The chain is built from TRBV5-1 and TRBJ1-2, with 10 bases that match TRBD1. V was pared by 1 base and J by 4 bases, with 7 bases of the junction left unmatched. CDR3 length: 16 amino acids. Germline V gives CDR1 SGHRS, CDR2 YFSETQ. Partial CDR3 DNA: TGCGCCAGCAGCTTGAGGGGACAGGGGAGGGGCTATGGC. Translated: CASSLRGQGRGYG. The CDR3, in full, reads CASSLRGQGRGYGYTF.

The CDR3 DNA, read in part, is TGTGCCAGCTCACCATCGGGAAACAGGGTCGGAGAAGATACG. As protein: CASSPSGNRVGEDT. The entire CDR3 is CASSPSGNRVGEDTQYF. V and J are TRBV18 and TRBJ2-3, with TRBD1 as a possible D gene (6 bases). The observed sequence ends 3 residues before the CDR3 terminus, with the missing tail filled in from the germline J gene. Trimming stripped 2 bases from V and 5 bases from J, with 20 bases between. From germline, CDR1 is KGHSH and CDR2 LQKENI. There are 17 residues in the CDR3.

As concerns this clone: Read coverage stops 3 residues before the CDR3 terminus; the germline J gene supplies the remainder. The sample has other DNA sequences that encode this CDR3 too. V and J are TRBV7-8 and TRBJ2-7; the match to TRBD2 covers 12 bases. J gave up 5 bases and V 1 base, and 3 bases lay outside the gene matches. This CDR3 contains 15 residues. Germline assignment: CDR1 SGHVS and CDR2 FQNEAQ. CDR3 amino acids: CASSLELAGGNEQYF. The DNA read from the CDR3 is TGTGCCAGCAGCTTAGAACTAGCGGGAGGAAACGAG.

Note on this clone: The read gets to within 3 residues of the CDR3 end, and the germline J gene fills in the rest. This sequence joins TRBV10-1 and TRBJ2-7, with 9 bases fitting TRBD1. The CDR3 length is 15 residues. Germline V lookup: CDR1 WNHNN, CDR2 SYGVQD (reference sequence). J was trimmed by 3 bases and V by 0 bases; bases with no gene match: 3. The CDR3 DNA, read in part, is TGCGCCAGCAGTGAGTCAACAGGGGGCATCTACGAG. Its protein is CASSESTGGIYE. The full-length CDR3 reads as CASSESTGGIYEQYF.

On this clone itself: The read terminates 3 residues ahead of where the CDR3 ends, so the germline J gene completes it. The rearrangement joins TRBV7-9 to TRBJ2-3; 11 nucleotides match TRBD1. The CDR3 sequence is 15 residues long. The J segment lost 5 bases and the V segment lost 4 bases, leaving 5 bases of the junction unmatched. Per germline, CDR1 SEHNR and CDR2 FQNEAQ (reference sequence). CDR3 amino acids: CASSSDRGLVDTQYF. The sequenced part of the CDR3 DNA is TGTGCCAGCAGCTCGGACAGGGGGCTGGTAGATACG.

In regard to this clone: The missing CDR3 end, 3 residues past where the read stops, is filled in from the germline J gene. The rearrangement joins TRBV18 to TRBJ2-1, with 7 bases matching TRBD2. This CDR3 spans 14 amino acids. Germline-derived CDR1 and CDR2 are KGHSH and LQKENI. Germline trimming cut 3 bases from V and 8 bases from J; bases unmatched to any gene: 7. Here the CDR3 reads CASSPVAGGDEQFF. CDR3 DNA, as far as it was read: TGTGCCAGCTCACCCGTAGCGGGCGGGGATGAG. Full variable domain (outside the CDR3, taken from reference TRBV18 and TRBJ2-1): NAGVMQNPRHLVRRRGQEARLRCSPMKGHSHVYWYRQLPEEGLKFMVYLQKENIIDESGMPKERFSAEFPKEGPSILRIQQVVRGDSAAYFCASSPVAGGDEQFFGPGTRLTVL.

Regarding this clone: Read coverage stops 3 residues before the CDR3 terminus; the germline J gene supplies the remainder. V and J are TRBV6-4 and TRBJ2-2, with 8 bases lining up with TRBD2. CDR1 is MRHNA, CDR2 SNTAGT, per germline. With 6 bases clipped from V and 7 bases from J, the junction kept 10 bases outside the gene matches. The CDR3 consists of 15 residues. CDR3 sequence reads: CASSHSGGSSGELFF. Partial CDR3 DNA: TGTGCCAGCAGCCACAGCGGGGGAAGTAGCGGGGAG.

The CDR3 DNA, read in part, is TGCGCCAGCAGCTCTTTAGCGAGTGGTTCGAACACCGGGGAG. It encodes CASSSLASGSNTGE. In full, the CDR3 is CASSSLASGSNTGELFF. The chain joins TRBV5-1 to TRBJ2-2; D is perhaps TRBD2 (5 bases). Read sequence stops 3 residues before the CDR3 end, and the germline J gene provides the missing end. The V end lost 3 bases, the J end lost 0 bases, and 15 bases lay between the germline ends. Germline loops: CDR1 SGHRS, CDR2 YFSETQ. The CDR3 runs to 17 residues.

Remarks on this clone: Read sequence stops 3 residues before the CDR3 end, and the germline J gene provides the missing end. The genes are TRBV6-2 or TRBV6-3 and TRBJ2-1, with 8 bases aligning to TRBD2. V dropped 6 bases and J dropped 1; count of bases not matched to a gene: 5. The CDR3 contains 15 residues. Germline CDR1 and CDR2: MNHEY and SVGEGT. The CDR3 sequence is CASSLSGGSYNEQFF. The covered CDR3 bases are TGTGCCAGCAGCCTCTCGGGGGGGTCCTACAATGAG.

The sequenced CDR3 bases are TGTGCCAGCTCAGAAACCTTCCTAGCGGCG. Its protein is CASSETFLAA. The full-length CDR3 reads as CASSETFLAAQYF. This chain links TRBV18 with TRBJ2-3; 7 bases line up with TRBD2. The read ends 3 residues before the CDR3 terminus; that terminus is restored from the germline J gene. This CDR3 is built from 13 residues. Germline lookup yields CDR1 KGHSH and CDR2 LQKENI.

About this clone: With the read ending 3 residues before the CDR3 end, the germline J gene is used to fill in that end. V is TRBV20-1 and J is TRBJ1-2; weak D call: TRBD1 (6 bases). V gave up 7 bases and J gave up 5 bases, with 20 bases separating them. This CDR3 spans 14 amino acids. Germline V gives CDR1 DFQATT, CDR2 SNEGSKA (reference sequence). Here the CDR3 reads CSVRGAQGKYGYTF. The sequenced part of the CDR3 DNA is TGCAGTGTCCGGGGGGCCCAGGGGAAGTATGGC.